This T cell receptor beta chain was found in a study of cytomegalovirus exposure and HLA in healthy donors. V was clipped by 4 bases and J by 5 bases, with 17 bases between them. The CDR3 consists of 15 residues. CDR1 is SGHAT and CDR2 is FQNNGV in the germline V gene. Overall study findings and caveats: Later on, an analysis tied approximately 17,000 TCR beta sequences to HLA alleles at 0.05 false discovery rate. With further analysis later on, most CMV-associated TCR beta chains appeared HLA-restricted.

Comments on this clone: Its antigen is not identified.

Vbeta (60) and Jbeta (13) primers were used in the PCR. Assay: immunoSEQ multiplex PCR; the TCRdb copy retains only in-frame clones and omits some. The sample carries some 120,000 clones, 65% to 75% recorded once. Sequenced: PBMCs. This rearrangement joins TRBV11-2 to TRBJ1-2; D not resolved. The source is a man aged 25 to 40 in good health and CMV-seropositive. The CDR3 bases are TGTGCCAGCAGCTCATCGGATTGGGGAGGGTATGGCTACACCTTC. Amino acids: CASSSSDWGGYGYTF.